The 20 T cell receptor beta chains presented below share a single source sample, sequenced in a study of cytomegalovirus exposure and HLA in healthy donors. This table comes from immunoSEQ multiplex PCR, and its TCRdb copy is limited to in-frame clones, with some not included. Seen here are 130,000 or so clones, approximately 90% observed once, and the top ten hold approximately 2.1%. Sequenced: PBMCs. All receptors come from a woman aged 18-29 years in good health and CMV-seronegative.

The chain links TRBV19 to TRBJ2-7, with D perhaps TRBD1 (5 bases). This CDR3 has 16 amino acids. V lost 5 bases to trimming and J lost 2 bases, with 19 bases between them. In germline, CDR1 is LNHDA, CDR2 SQIVND (reference sequence). The CDR3 sequence: CASSPQGNRRAYEQYF. The DNA of the CDR3 is TGTGCCAGTAGTCCCCAAGGGAACAGGAGAGCCTACGAGCAGTACTTC.

This chain links TRBV6-5 with TRBJ1-1, with D unresolved. The CDR3 covers 12 residues. CDR1 MNHEY and CDR2 SVGAGI come from the germline V gene. Trimming pared 3 bases from V and 5 bases from J, leaving 7 bases between. The CDR3 loop is CASSYGGTEAFF. The CDR3 DNA is TGTGCCAGCAGTTATGGAGGGACTGAAGCTTTCTTT.

The V gene is TRBV5-1, the J gene TRBJ2-7; 7 nucleotides line up with TRBD1. V lost 5 bases, J lost 6 bases, and 14 bases stayed unmatched. The CDR3 contains 15 residues. Germline V gives CDR1 SGHRS, CDR2 YFSETQ. The CDR3 bases are TGCGCCAGCAGGCCCAAGACAGGGCAGGGGAGCGAGCAGTACTTC. This encodes CASRPKTGQGSEQYF.

This clone was observed once. The rearrangement links TRBV5-5 to TRBJ2-7, with TRBD2 matching 10 bases. V shed 0 bases, J shed 5 bases, and the junction held 5 bases outside the gene matches. Per the germline V gene, CDR1 is SGHKS and CDR2 is YYEKEE (reference sequence). The CDR3 consists of 15 residues. CDR3 residues: CASSLGSGRTDEQYF. Here the CDR3 DNA reads TGTGCCAGCAGCTTGGGTAGCGGGAGGACCGACGAGCAGTACTTC. The variable domain in full, with the rest retrieved from reference TRBV5-5 and TRBJ2-7, is DAGVTQSPTHLIKTRGQQVTLRCSPISGHKSVSWYQQVLGQGPQFIFQYYEKEERGRGNFPDRFSARQFPNYSSELNVNALLLGDSALYLCASSLGSGRTDEQYFGPGTRLTVT.

The chain carries TRBV5-1 and TRBJ2-7; TRBD2 matches at 12 bases. Germline V gene data show CDR1 as SGHRS and CDR2 as YFSETQ. With V trimmed by 5 bases and J by 0 bases, 3 bases remained unmatched. There are 15 residues in the CDR3. In DNA, the CDR3 is TGCGCCAGCAGGGCGACTAGCGGGGGCTCCTACGAGCAGTACTTC. Translating it yields CASRATSGGSYEQYF.

J is TRBJ2-4 and V is TRBV10-1; TRBD2 aligns across 10 bases. Germline CDR1 WNHNN, CDR2 SYGVQD (reference sequence). This CDR3 comprises 18 residues. Trimming cost V 1 base and J 0 bases; bases outside gene matches: 6. CDR3 sequence (DNA): TGCGCCAGCAGTGAGTATAGCGGGAGGCCTAAAGCCAAAAACATTCAGTACTTC. This gives the protein CASSEYSGRPKAKNIQYF.

The chain employs TRBV5-1 and TRBJ2-5; 9 bases are a match to TRBD2. The CDR3 sequence is 14 residues long. CDR1 SGHRS and CDR2 YFSETQ come from the germline V gene. Unmatched junction bases numbered 7, after V lost 3 bases and J lost 7 bases. The CDR3 DNA sequence: TGCGCCAGCAGCTCCGGGACTAGCATAGGGACCCAGTACTTC. Protein: CASSSGTSIGTQYF.

The J gene is TRBJ2-7, the V gene TRBV28; 9 bases map to TRBD2. Germline V gene data show CDR1 as MDHEN and CDR2 as SYDVKM. The CDR3 length is 20 residues. V was pared by 5 bases and J by 4 bases, with 24 bases of the junction left unmatched. CDR3 sequence reads: CASSGAGGLGDLLAGYEQYF. The CDR3, as DNA: TGTGCCAGCAGTGGGGCCGGGGGACTAGGAGACCTCCTAGCGGGATACGAGCAGTACTTC.

V gene TRBV19 combines with J gene TRBJ2-5; tentative D call: TRBD1 (6 bases). V lost 9 bases, J lost 1 base, and 21 bases lay in between. Germline V gene lookup returns CDR1 LNHDA and CDR2 SQIVND (reference sequence). This CDR3 region has 16 residues. The CDR3 DNA reads as TGTGCCAGCCCGACCGTTGGGACACCCCTCCAAGAGACCCAGTACTTC. Encoded protein: CASPTVGTPLQETQYF.

The gene calls are TRBV7-2 and TRBJ1-2, with 7 bases identical to TRBD1. CDR3 length: 16 residues. Germline CDR1 SGHTA, CDR2 FQGNSA. V was clipped by 2 bases and J by 7 bases; unmatched bases: 13. CDR3 residues: CASSLYGQGVSGGYTF. The CDR3 DNA reads as TGTGCCAGCAGCTTATACGGCCAGGGGGTCTCGGGTGGCTACACCTTC.

This clone was detected only a few times. The chain recombines TRBV5-1 with TRBJ1-2, with 7 bases lining up with TRBD1. With 2 bases clipped from V and 2 bases from J, the junction kept 6 bases outside the gene matches. Germline assignment: CDR1 SGHRS and CDR2 YFSETQ. The CDR3 runs to 15 residues. The CDR3: CASSLQGTANYGYTF. Here the CDR3 DNA reads TGCGCCAGCAGCTTACAAGGGACAGCCAACTATGGCTACACCTTC.

This clone was seen more than once but under ten times. The rearrangement uses TRBV13 and TRBJ2-3; 10 bases match TRBD2. The CDR3 runs to 14 residues. Per germline, CDR1 PRHDT and CDR2 FYEKMQ (reference sequence). Trimming cost V 6 bases and J 4 bases; bases outside gene matches: 4. The CDR3, as DNA: TGTGCCAGCAGACTAGCGGGAAAGGCAGATACGCAGTATTTT. Its protein product is CASRLAGKADTQYF.

This chain joins TRBV7-9 and TRBJ2-7; the match to TRBD2 covers 14 bases. The CDR3 sequence is 16 residues long. The V and J ends lost 3 bases and 2 bases, in that order; junction bases with no gene match: 3. Germline lookup yields CDR1 SEHNR and CDR2 FQNEAQ (reference sequence). The CDR3 sequence: CASSLTSGRGAYEQYF. The CDR3 region has the DNA TGTGCCAGCAGCTTGACTAGCGGGAGGGGGGCCTACGAGCAGTACTTC.

This clone was seen a few times. The chain carries TRBV6-5 and TRBJ1-2; D call uncertain. The V end lost 5 bases, the J end lost 0 bases, and 10 bases lay between the germline ends. Per germline, CDR1 MNHEY and CDR2 SVGAGI. The CDR3 contains 14 residues. The CDR3 region has the DNA TGTGCCAGCAGTCGTGCGGACTCTAACTATGGCTACACCTTC. Encoded protein: CASSRADSNYGYTF.

V gene TRBV2 combines with J gene TRBJ2-2, with D possibly being TRBD1 (6 bases). V dropped 5 bases and J dropped 6 bases, with 10 bases sitting between them. CDR1 SNHLY and CDR2 FYNNEI come from the germline V gene. The CDR3 is 13 amino acids. The CDR3 loop reads CASSQGIAGELFF. The CDR3 region has the DNA TGTGCCAGCAGTCAGGGGATTGCCGGGGAGCTGTTTTTT.

This chain connects TRBV28 to TRBJ1-6; maybe TRBD1 (6 bases). Trimming pared 6 bases from V and 5 bases from J, leaving 14 bases between. Germline V gene lookup returns CDR1 MDHEN and CDR2 SYDVKM. The CDR3 has 15 residues. CDR3 sequence: CASSPVDRDNSPLHF. Written as DNA, the CDR3 is TGTGCCAGCAGCCCCGTGGACAGAGATAATTCACCCCTCCACTTT.

The chain links TRBV28 to TRBJ2-5; maybe TRBD1 (6 bases). Between the trimmed V and J ends, which lost 2 bases and 5 bases, there was a span of 15 bases. CDR3 length equals 15 residues. CDR1 MDHEN and CDR2 SYDVKM come from the germline V gene. CDR3 sequence: CASSLTSGGVETQYF. In DNA form, the CDR3 reads TGTGCCAGCAGTTTAACATCTGGGGGCGTGGAGACCCAGTACTTC.

The chain is built from TRBV19 and TRBJ1-1; tentative D call: TRBD1 (6 bases). Trimming pared 6 bases from V and 5 bases from J, leaving 13 bases between. Germline loops: CDR1 LNHDA, CDR2 SQIVND (reference sequence). This CDR3 contains 13 residues. The CDR3: CASSTGWWTEAFF. CDR3 in DNA: TGTGCCAGTAGCACAGGGTGGTGGACTGAAGCTTTCTTT.

The J gene is TRBJ2-3, the V gene TRBV27; TRBD2 matches at 15 bases. V lost 2 bases and J lost 2; bases outside the gene matches: 5. Per germline, CDR1 MNHEY and CDR2 SMNVEV (reference sequence). The CDR3 extends over 18 amino acids. The CDR3 region has the DNA TGTGCCAGCAGTTTAGCGGGGACTAGCGGGGGGACCACAGATACGCAGTATTTT. The encoded protein is CASSLAGTSGGTTDTQYF.

CDR3: CASSQGLADRGGANVLTF. Here the CDR3 DNA reads TGCGCCAGCAGCCAAGGACTAGCGGATCGAGGGGGGGCCAACGTCCTGACTTTC. The chain has TRBV4-3 and TRBJ2-6, with 9 bases matching TRBD2. V gave up 1 base and J gave up 4 bases; unmatched junction bases: 8. The CDR3 totals 18 residues. Germline V gene sequence: CDR1 LGHNA, CDR2 YSLEER.